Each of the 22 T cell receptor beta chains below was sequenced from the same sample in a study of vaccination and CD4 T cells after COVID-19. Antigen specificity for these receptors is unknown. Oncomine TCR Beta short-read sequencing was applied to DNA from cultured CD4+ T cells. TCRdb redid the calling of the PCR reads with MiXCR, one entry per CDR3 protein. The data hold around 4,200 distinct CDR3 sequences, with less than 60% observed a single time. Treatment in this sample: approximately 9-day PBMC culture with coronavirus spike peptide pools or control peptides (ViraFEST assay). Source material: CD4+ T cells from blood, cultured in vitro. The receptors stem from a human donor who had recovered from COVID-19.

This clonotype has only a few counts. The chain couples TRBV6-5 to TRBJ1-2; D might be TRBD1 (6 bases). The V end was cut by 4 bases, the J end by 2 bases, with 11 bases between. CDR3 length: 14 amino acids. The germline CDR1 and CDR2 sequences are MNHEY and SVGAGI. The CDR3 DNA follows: TGTGCCAGCAGTTCCGGGACACAGAACTATGGCTACACCTTC. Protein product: CASSSGTQNYGYTF.

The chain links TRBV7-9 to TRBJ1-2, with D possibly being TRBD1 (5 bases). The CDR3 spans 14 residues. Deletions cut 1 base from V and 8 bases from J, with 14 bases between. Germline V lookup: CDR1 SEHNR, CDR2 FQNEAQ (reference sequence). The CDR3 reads CASSLGEGSGGYTF. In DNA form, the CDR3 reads TGTGCCAGCAGCTTAGGAGAGGGGAGCGGGGGCTACACCTTC.

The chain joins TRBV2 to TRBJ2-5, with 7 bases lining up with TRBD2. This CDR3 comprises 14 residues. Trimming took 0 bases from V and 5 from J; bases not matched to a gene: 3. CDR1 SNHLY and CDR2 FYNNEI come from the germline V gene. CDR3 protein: CASSEASGGETQYF. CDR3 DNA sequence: TGTGCCAGCAGTGAAGCGTCGGGGGGTGAGACCCAGTACTTC.

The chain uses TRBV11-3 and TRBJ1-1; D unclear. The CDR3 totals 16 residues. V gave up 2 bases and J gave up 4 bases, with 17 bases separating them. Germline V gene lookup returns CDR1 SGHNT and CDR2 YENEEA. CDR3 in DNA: TGTGCCAGCAGCTTATTCGTGGGCGTTAGACGCACTGAAGCTTTCTTT. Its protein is CASSLFVGVRRTEAFF.

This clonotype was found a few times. CDR3 sequence: CASRRGTSGVTDTQYF. The CDR3 bases are TGTGCCAGCAGACGAGGGACTAGCGGGGTCACAGATACGCAGTATTTT. V and J are TRBV6-1 and TRBJ2-3; TRBD2 matches 13 bases. The CDR3 extends over 16 amino acids. J lost 2 bases, V lost 6 bases, and 5 bases had no gene match. Germline V gene data show CDR1 as MNHNS and CDR2 as SASEGT.

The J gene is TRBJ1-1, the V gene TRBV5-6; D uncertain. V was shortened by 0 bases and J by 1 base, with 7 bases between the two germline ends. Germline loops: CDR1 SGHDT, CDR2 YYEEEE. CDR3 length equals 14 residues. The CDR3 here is CASSLGQRNTEAFF. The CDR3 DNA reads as TGTGCCAGCAGCTTGGGCCAGAGGAACACTGAAGCTTTCTTT.

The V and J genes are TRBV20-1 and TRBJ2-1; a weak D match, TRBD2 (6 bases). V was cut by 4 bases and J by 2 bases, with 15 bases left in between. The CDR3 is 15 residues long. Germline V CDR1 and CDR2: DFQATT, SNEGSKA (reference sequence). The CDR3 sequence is CSAIRGGVTYNEQFF. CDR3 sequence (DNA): TGCAGTGCTATCCGGGGCGGGGTAACCTACAATGAGCAGTTCTTC.

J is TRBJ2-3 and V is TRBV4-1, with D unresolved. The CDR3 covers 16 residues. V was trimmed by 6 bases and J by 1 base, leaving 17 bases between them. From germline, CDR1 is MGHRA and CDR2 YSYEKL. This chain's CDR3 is CASRNPDLSGTDTQYF. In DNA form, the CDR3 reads TGCGCCAGCAGAAACCCGGACCTCTCGGGCACAGATACGCAGTATTTT.

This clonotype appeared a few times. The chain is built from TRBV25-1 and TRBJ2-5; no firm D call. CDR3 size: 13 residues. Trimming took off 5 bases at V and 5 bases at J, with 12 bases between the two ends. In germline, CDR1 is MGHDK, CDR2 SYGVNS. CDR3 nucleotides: TGTGCCAGCAGTCGGGTCGCTAGTGAGACCCAGTACTTC. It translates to CASSRVASETQYF.

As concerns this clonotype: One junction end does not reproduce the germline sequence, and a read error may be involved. The CDR3 DNA reads as TGTGCCAGCAGCGTAGCGGGAGGGCCGGGGGAGCAGTACTTC. Encoded protein: CASSVAGGPGEQYF. V gene TRBV7-8 combines with J gene TRBJ2-7; 11 bases align to TRBD2. The CDR3 extends over 14 amino acids. CDR1 is SGHVS and CDR2 is FQNEAQ in the germline V gene.

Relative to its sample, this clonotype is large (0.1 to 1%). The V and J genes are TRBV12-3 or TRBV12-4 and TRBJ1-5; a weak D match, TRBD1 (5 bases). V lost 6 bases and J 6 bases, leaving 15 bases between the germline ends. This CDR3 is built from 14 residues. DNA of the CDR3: TGTGCCAGCAGCCCGAGCGGGACCCTTCAGCCCCAGCATTTT. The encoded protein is CASSPSGTLQPQHF.

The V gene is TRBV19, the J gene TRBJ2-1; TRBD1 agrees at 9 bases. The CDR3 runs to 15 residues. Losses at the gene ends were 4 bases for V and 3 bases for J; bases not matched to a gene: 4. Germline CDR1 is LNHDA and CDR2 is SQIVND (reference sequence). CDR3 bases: TGTGCCAGTAGTACGTGGGACAGGGACTACAATGAGCAGTTCTTC. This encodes CASSTWDRDYNEQFF.

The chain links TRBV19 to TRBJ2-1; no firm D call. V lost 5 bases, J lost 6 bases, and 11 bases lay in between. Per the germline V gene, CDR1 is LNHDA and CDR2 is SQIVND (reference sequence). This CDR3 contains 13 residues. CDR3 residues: CASSPAALNEQFF. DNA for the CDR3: TGTGCCAGTAGTCCCGCTGCTCTCAATGAGCAGTTCTTC.

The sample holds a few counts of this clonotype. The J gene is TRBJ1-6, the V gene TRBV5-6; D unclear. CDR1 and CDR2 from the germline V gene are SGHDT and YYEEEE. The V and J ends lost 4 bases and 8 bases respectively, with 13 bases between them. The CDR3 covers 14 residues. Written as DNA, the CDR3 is TGTGCCAGCAGCCACAAGGCCCTGGATTCACCCCTCCACTTT. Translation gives CASSHKALDSPLHF.

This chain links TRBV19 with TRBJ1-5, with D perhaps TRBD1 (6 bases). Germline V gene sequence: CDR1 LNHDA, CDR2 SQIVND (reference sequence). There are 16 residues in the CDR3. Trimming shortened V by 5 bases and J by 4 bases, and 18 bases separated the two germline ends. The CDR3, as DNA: TGTGCCAGTAGTTCCCCGTGGGGGGCAAGGAATCAGCCCCAGCATTTT. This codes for CASSSPWGARNQPQHF.

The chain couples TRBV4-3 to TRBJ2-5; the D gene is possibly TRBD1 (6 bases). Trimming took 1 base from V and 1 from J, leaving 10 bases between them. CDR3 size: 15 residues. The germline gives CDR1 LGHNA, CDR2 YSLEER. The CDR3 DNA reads TGCGCCAGCAGCCAAGGGGGGCACCCCCAAGAGACCCAGTACTTC. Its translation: CASSQGGHPQETQYF.

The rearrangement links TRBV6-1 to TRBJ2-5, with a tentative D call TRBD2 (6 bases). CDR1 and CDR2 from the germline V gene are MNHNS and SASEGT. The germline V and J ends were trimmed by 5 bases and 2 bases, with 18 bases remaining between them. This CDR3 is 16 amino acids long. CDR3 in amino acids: CASSRSLAGLQETQYF. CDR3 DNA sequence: TGTGCCAGCAGTCGGAGCCTCGCGGGACTTCAAGAGACCCAGTACTTC.

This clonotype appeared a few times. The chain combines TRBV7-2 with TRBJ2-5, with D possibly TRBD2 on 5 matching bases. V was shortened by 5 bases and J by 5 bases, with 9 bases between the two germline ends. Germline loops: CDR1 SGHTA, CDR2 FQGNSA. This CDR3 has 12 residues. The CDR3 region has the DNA TGTGCCAGCAGCCCGCAGCGGGAGACCCAGTACTTC. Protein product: CASSPQRETQYF.

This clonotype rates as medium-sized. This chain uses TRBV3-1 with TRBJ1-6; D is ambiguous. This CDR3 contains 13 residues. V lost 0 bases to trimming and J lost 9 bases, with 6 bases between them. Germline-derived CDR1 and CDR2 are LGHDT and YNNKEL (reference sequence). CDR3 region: CASSQDVTSPLHF. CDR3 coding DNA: TGTGCCAGCAGCCAAGATGTAACTTCACCCCTCCACTTT. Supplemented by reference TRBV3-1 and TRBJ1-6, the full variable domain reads DTAVSQTPKYLVTQMGNDKSIKCEQNLGHDTMYWYKQDSKKFLKIMFSYNNKELIINETVPNRFSPKSPDKAHLNLHINSLELGDSAVYFCASSQDVTSPLHFGNGTRLTVT.

The CDR3 DNA reads as TGTGCCAGCAGCTTGGGACCCCCACCTGAAAAACTGTTTTTT. Encoded protein: CASSLGPPPEKLFF. V usage is TRBV11-3 and J usage is TRBJ1-4; D might be TRBD1 (5 bases). The CDR3 consists of 14 residues. CDR1 and CDR2 from the germline V gene are SGHNT and YENEEA. The V end lost 3 bases, the J end lost 7 bases, and 12 bases lay between the germline ends.

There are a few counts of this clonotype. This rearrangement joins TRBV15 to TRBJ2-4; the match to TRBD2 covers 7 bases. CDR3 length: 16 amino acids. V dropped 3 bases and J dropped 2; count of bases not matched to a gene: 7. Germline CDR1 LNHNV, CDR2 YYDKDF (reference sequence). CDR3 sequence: CATSRGGDWSKNIQYF. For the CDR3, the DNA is TGTGCCACCAGCAGGGGGGGGGATTGGTCCAAAAACATTCAGTACTTC. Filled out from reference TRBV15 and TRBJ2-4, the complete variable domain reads DAMVIQNPRYQVTQFGKPVTLSCSQTLNHNVMYWYQQKSSQAPKLLFHYYDKDFNNEADTPDNFQSRRPNTSFCFLDIRSPGLGDTAMYLCATSRGGDWSKNIQYFGAGTRLSVL.

CDR3 DNA: TGTGCCAGCAGCACGGTTTTAGCGGCATACGAGCAGTACTTC. Translation: CASSTVLAAYEQYF. The V and J genes are TRBV7-2 and TRBJ2-7; possible D gene TRBD2, 6 bases. CDR1 and CDR2 (germline): SGHTA, FQGNSA. With 5 bases removed from V and 4 bases from J, the gap between germline ends came to 15 bases. This CDR3 is built from 14 residues.